Detailed here is one T cell receptor (beta chain). Sequenced by immunoSEQ multiplex PCR; TCRdb stores in-frame clones only, minus some. The sample includes 15,000 to 20,000 clones, around 91% of them seen just once. The data are from a study of OX40 agonist ivuxolimab in advanced cancers. Study-wide background: Patients were dosed with the agonistic anti-OX40 (CD134) antibody ivuxolimab.

CDR3 length: 13 residues. Per the germline V gene, CDR1 is SNHLY and CDR2 is FYNNEI. V was pared by 3 bases and J by 9 bases, with 6 bases of the junction left unmatched. The specimen comprised CD4+ or CD8+ T cells sorted from blood, sampled in a trial of the OX40 agonist ivuxolimab. The clonotype comes from an adult with an advanced solid tumor such as melanoma, head and neck, liver or kidney cancer. The rearrangement joins TRBV2 to TRBJ2-7; 9 positions match TRBD2. The CDR3 DNA follows: TGTGCCAGCAGTGATACGGCGGGAGGGGTGCAGTACTTC. It yields the protein CASSDTAGGVQYF.